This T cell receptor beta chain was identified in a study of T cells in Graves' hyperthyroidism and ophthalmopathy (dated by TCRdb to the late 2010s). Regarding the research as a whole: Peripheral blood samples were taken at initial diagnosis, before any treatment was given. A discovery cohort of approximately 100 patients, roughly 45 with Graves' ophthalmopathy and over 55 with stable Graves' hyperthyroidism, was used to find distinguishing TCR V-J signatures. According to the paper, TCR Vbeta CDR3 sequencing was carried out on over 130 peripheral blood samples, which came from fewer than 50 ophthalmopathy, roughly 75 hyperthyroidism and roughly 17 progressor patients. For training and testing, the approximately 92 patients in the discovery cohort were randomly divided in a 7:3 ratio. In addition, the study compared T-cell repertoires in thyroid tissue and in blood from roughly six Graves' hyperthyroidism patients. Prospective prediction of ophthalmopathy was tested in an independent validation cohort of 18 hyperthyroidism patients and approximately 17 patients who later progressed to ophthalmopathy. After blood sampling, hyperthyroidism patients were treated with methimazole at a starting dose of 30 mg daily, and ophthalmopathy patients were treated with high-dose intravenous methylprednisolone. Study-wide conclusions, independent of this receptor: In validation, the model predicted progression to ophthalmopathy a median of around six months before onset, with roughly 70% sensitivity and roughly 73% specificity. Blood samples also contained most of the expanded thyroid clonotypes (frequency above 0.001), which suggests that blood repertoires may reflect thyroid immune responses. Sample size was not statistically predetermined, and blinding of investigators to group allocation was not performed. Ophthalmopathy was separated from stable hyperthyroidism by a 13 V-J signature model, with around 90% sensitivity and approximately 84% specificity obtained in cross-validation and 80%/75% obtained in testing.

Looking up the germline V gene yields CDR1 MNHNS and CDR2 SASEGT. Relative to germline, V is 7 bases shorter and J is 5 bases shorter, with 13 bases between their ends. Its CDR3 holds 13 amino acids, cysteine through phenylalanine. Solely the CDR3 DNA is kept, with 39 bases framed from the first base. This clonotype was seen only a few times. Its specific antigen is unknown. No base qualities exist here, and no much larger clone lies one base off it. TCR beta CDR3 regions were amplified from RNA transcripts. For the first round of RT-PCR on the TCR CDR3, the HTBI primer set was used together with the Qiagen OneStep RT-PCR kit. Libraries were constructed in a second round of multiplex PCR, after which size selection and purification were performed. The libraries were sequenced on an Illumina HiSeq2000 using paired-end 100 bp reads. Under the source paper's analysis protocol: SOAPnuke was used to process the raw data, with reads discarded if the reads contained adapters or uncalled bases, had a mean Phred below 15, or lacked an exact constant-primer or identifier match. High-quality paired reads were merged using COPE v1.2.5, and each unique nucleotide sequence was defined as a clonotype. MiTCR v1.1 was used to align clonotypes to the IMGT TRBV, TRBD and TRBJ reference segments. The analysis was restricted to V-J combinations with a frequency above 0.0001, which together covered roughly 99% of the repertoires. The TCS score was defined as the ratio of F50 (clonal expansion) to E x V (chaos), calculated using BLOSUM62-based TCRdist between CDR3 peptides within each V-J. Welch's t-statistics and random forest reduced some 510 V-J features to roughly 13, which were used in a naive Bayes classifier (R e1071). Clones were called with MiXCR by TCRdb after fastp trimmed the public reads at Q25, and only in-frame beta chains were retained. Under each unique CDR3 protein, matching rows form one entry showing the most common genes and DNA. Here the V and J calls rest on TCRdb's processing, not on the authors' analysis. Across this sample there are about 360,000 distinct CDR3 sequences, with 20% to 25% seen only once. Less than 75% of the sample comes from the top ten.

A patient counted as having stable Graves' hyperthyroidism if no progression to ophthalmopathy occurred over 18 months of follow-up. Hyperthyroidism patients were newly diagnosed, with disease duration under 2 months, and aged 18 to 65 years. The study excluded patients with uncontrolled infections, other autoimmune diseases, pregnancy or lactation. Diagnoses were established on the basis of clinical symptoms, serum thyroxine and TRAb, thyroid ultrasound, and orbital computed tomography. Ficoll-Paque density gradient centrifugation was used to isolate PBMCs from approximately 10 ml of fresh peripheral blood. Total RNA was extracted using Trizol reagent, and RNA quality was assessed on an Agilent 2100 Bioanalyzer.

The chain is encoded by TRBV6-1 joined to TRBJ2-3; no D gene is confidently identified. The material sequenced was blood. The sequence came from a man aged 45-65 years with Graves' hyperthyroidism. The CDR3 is CASMGDLGDTQYF. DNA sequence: TGTGCCAGCATGGGTGACCTGGGAGATACGCAGTATTTT.